This entry describes one T cell receptor beta chain. What it binds is unknown. This entry comes from a study of cytomegalovirus exposure and HLA in healthy donors. General study points: Accurate HLA-A and HLA-B prediction from TCR beta sequences was reported for most subjects. As was reported, the classifier diagnosed cytomegalovirus status with high specificity and sensitivity.

V was clipped by 4 bases and J by 8 bases, with 9 bases between them. This CDR3 has 11 residues. The germline gives CDR1 SGDLS, CDR2 YYNGEE. Primers: 60 Vbeta forward and 13 Jbeta reverse. The protocol was immunoSEQ multiplex PCR, while the TCRdb copy is restricted to in-frame clones and leaves out a portion. The table includes about 100,000 clones, around 74% detected once. This sequence originates from a man in his forties or fifties in good health and CMV-seropositive. The specimen sequenced was PBMCs. The chain combines TRBV9 with TRBJ1-1, with a weak D call TRBD1 (6 bases). CDR3 protein: CASSPQGEAFF. As DNA, the CDR3 is TGTGCCAGCAGCCCTCAGGGGGAAGCTTTCTTT. Full variable domain (outside the CDR3, taken from reference TRBV9 and TRBJ1-1): DSGVTQTPKHLITATGQRVTLRCSPRSGDLSVYWYQQSLDQGLQFLIQYYNGEERAKGNILERFSAQQFPDLHSELNLSSLELGDSALYFCASSPQGEAFFGQGTRLTVV.